A single TCR beta chain is shown here with its context. Its antigen is unknown. V lost 5 bases and J lost 6, with 20 bases in between. This CDR3 is 15 amino acids long. Germline V gives CDR1 SGHRS, CDR2 YFSETQ. Profiling relied on immunoSEQ multiplex PCR, and the TCRdb table lists in-frame clones only, not all of them. This table has approximately 88,000 clones, roughly 94% appearing once. The data were taken from a study of T cell responses to AZD1222 COVID-19 vaccine. Study results and caveats: Seropositive AZD1222 recipients at baseline numbered only 6 or 7. It was only after the peak T cell response that any repertoires were sampled. Clonal diversity was possibly underestimated; the donors were predominantly white British and more often female.

The rearrangement links TRBV5-1 to TRBJ1-1, with D unclear. Material: peripheral blood, obtained on day 0 of AZD1222 vaccination. The sequence came from an adult in good health. CDR3 sequence reads: CASSLDRVSGAEAFF. DNA of the CDR3: TGCGCCAGCAGTCTCGATCGAGTCTCGGGAGCTGAAGCTTTCTTT.